This T cell receptor (beta chain) was sequenced for a study of T cell repertoires in cytomegalovirus infection. Study-level information: TCR beta signatures that were public indicated CMV infection and matching HLA type.

Of note for this clonotype: The antigen is not known.

General observations from the study: The ex vivo response showed dominance by HLA-C-restricted CMV-specific TCR beta clonotypes. Based on cumulative public TCR beta family frequency, carriers of CMV plus the relevant HLA were identified.

TCRdb independently ran MiXCR on the reads; one entry per CDR3 protein. The table records under 200,000 distinct CDR3 sequences, 9.5% of them present only once. With V trimmed by 0 bases and J by 6 bases, 2 bases remained unmatched. Per the germline V gene, CDR1 is SGHDT and CDR2 is YYEEEE. The CDR3 loop spans 13 amino acids. The clonotype originates from a human donor in good health (CMV status not recorded). Some clones in this sample may be carry-over from other donors' samples. This sequence joins TRBV5-6 and TRBJ2-7; 8 bases align to TRBD1. The sample was PBMCs. As DNA, the CDR3 is TGTGCCAGCAGCTTGGACAGGGGGTCCGAGCAGTACTTC. This encodes CASSLDRGSEQYF.